This passage covers 25 T cell receptor beta chains from one sample sequenced in a study of response to subunit inactivated influenza vaccine. Using its own MiXCR run on the RT-PCR reads, TCRdb lists one record per CDR3 protein. In the table there are around 200,000 distinct CDR3 sequences, about an eighth of which are singletons. This sample comprised CD8+ T cells sorted from PBMCs, obtained roughly 5 days after vaccination. The receptors were gathered from a man aged 50-59 years who received an inactivated influenza vaccine.

The rearrangement joins TRBV30 to TRBJ2-7, with a possible D match to TRBD1 (5 bases). CDR3 length equals 12 residues. Trimming removed 2 bases at V and 3 bases at J, with 8 bases between. The germline V gene encodes CDR1 GTSNPN and CDR2 SVGIG (reference sequence). The CDR3 here is CAWSRDSYEQYF. CDR3 in DNA: TGTGCCTGGAGTCGTGACAGCTACGAGCAGTACTTC.

This clonotype occurred a few times. The chain carries TRBV4-3 and TRBJ2-7; 10 bases fit TRBD1. This CDR3 region has 15 residues. Trimming at V came to 1 base and at J to 6 bases, leaving 6 bases not matched to a gene. Per the germline V gene, CDR1 is LGHNA and CDR2 is YSLEER. In nucleotides, the CDR3 is TGCGCCAGCAGCCAAGGGGTTTGGACAGGGGGCGAGCAGTACTTC. This gives the protein CASSQGVWTGGEQYF.

The sample holds a few counts of this clonotype. This chain joins TRBV4-3 and TRBJ1-1, with 7 bases matching TRBD1. The CDR3 loop spans 17 amino acids. V was pared by 1 base and J by 0 bases, with 8 bases of the junction left unmatched. Germline assignment: CDR1 LGHNA and CDR2 YSLEER. The CDR3 DNA reads as TGCGCCAGCAGCCAAGCGATAGACAGGGAGATGAACACTGAAGCTTTCTTT. It encodes CASSQAIDREMNTEAFF.

A remark on this clonotype: A much larger clone is a single base away; this may be a read error. V and J are TRBV12-3 or TRBV12-4 and TRBJ2-7; D may be TRBD1 (6 bases). This CDR3 is 15 amino acids long. V was shortened by 7 bases and J by 6 bases, with 22 bases between the two germline ends. This CDR3 is CASTTTGTITCEQYF. The CDR3 DNA sequence: TGTGCCAGCACCACAACCGGGACAATAACCTGCGAGCAGTACTTC.

This clonotype was seen only a few times. This chain uses TRBV10-2 with TRBJ2-1, with 10 bases that match TRBD2. In germline, CDR1 is WSHSY, CDR2 SAAADI. Germline trimming cut 3 bases from V and 2 bases from J; bases unmatched to any gene: 4. CDR3 length: 16 amino acids. The CDR3 is CASSDPGTSAYNEQFF. Written as DNA, the CDR3 is TGCGCCAGCAGTGACCCCGGGACTAGCGCCTACAATGAGCAGTTCTTC.

This chain joins TRBV20-1 and TRBJ1-1, with D possibly TRBD1 on 6 matching bases. CDR1 and CDR2 (germline): DFQATT, SNEGSKA (reference sequence). The CDR3 consists of 15 residues. The V gene lost 0 bases and the J gene lost 3 bases, with 14 bases spanning the gap. CDR3: CSARDLGGKDTEAFF. CDR3 DNA sequence: TGCAGTGCTAGAGATTTAGGGGGTAAGGACACTGAAGCTTTCTTT.

V usage is TRBV7-8 and J usage is TRBJ2-7; D gene uncertain. Germline values: CDR1 SGHVS, CDR2 FQNEAQ. This CDR3 is 15 amino acids long. V lost 1 base to trimming and J lost 2 bases, with 12 bases between them. The CDR3 DNA follows: TGTGCCAGCAGCTTAGGGGCGGACCCTACCTACGAGCAGTACTTC. Amino acid sequence: CASSLGADPTYEQYF.

This sequence joins TRBV9 and TRBJ2-7, with D perhaps matching TRBD1 (6 bases). Germline V gene lookup returns CDR1 SGDLS and CDR2 YYNGEE. V dropped 0 bases and J dropped 2 bases, with 12 bases sitting between them. This CDR3 comprises 15 residues. This chain's CDR3 is CASSVEGTQTYEQYF. CDR3 sequence (DNA): TGTGCCAGCAGCGTAGAAGGGACACAGACCTACGAGCAGTACTTC. Filled out from reference TRBV9 and TRBJ2-7, the complete variable domain reads DSGVTQTPKHLITATGQRVTLRCSPRSGDLSVYWYQQSLDQGLQFLIQYYNGEERAKGNILERFSAQQFPDLHSELNLSSLELGDSALYFCASSVEGTQTYEQYFGPGTRLTVT.

The sample holds a few counts of this clonotype. V usage is TRBV29-1 and J usage is TRBJ1-1, with TRBD1 matching over 7 bases. V shed 3 bases and J 0 bases; nucleotides not matched to a gene: 4. The CDR3 length is 14 residues. Germline CDR1 and CDR2: SQVTM and ANQGSEA. DNA of the CDR3: TGCAGCGTTGATCAGGGGGGGATGAACACTGAAGCTTTCTTT. It specifies CSVDQGGMNTEAFF.

The table lists this clonotype with a few counts. The V and J genes are TRBV6-1 and TRBJ2-3, with TRBD1 matching over 9 bases. The germline CDR1 and CDR2 sequences are MNHNS and SASEGT. V was clipped by 7 bases and J by 4 bases; unmatched bases: 15. The CDR3 spans 17 residues. For the CDR3, the DNA is TGTGCCAGCATCCCCAGGTCGGGACAGGGAGGGCCAGATACGCAGTATTTT. Translation gives CASIPRSGQGGPDTQYF.

This chain's CDR3 is CASSSPSESSNNEQFF. The DNA for the CDR3 is TGTGCCAGCAGCTCCCCCTCCGAGAGTTCTAACAATGAGCAGTTCTTC. This chain connects TRBV13 to TRBJ2-1; D is unclear. Germline lookup yields CDR1 PRHDT and CDR2 FYEKMQ (reference sequence). The V and J ends lost 4 bases and 5 bases respectively, with 18 bases between them. There are 16 residues in the CDR3.

This clonotype was detected ten times or more. The CDR3 nucleotides are TGCGCCAGCAGCCAAGCTGGGACTACGTATGGCTACACCTTC. This gives the protein CASSQAGTTYGYTF. The chain recombines TRBV4-1 with TRBJ1-2; tentatively, D is TRBD1 (5 bases). Germline V gene lookup returns CDR1 MGHRA and CDR2 YSYEKL. The V end lost 1 base, the J end lost 5 bases, and 11 bases lay between the germline ends. This CDR3 has 14 residues.

The chain joins TRBV11-3 to TRBJ2-4; 9 nucleotides match TRBD2. V shed 1 base and J 1 base; nucleotides not matched to a gene: 20. Germline V gene lookup returns CDR1 SGHNT and CDR2 YENEEA. The CDR3 runs 22 residues. The CDR3 coding sequence is TGTGCCAGCAGCTTAGTACTATGGACTAGCGCGGACCCGGTTACGGCCAAAAACATTCAGTACTTC. It is translated as CASSLVLWTSADPVTAKNIQYF.

This clonotype was seen only a few times. In DNA, the CDR3 is TGTGCCAGCAGCGAGCGGGAGCACCACAATGAGCAGTTCTTC. Its protein is CASSEREHHNEQFF. The V gene is TRBV9, the J gene TRBJ2-1; the match to TRBD2 covers 8 bases. The CDR3 is 14 residues long. The germline CDR1 and CDR2 sequences are SGDLS and YYNGEE. The V segment lost 3 bases and the J segment 5 bases; nucleotides outside the gene matches: 4.

This rearrangement joins TRBV6-2 or TRBV6-3 to TRBJ2-5; 8 bases align to TRBD1. V shed 6 bases and J 4 bases; nucleotides not matched to a gene: 10. The CDR3 is 15 amino acids. Per germline, CDR1 MNHEY and CDR2 SVGEGT. CDR3: CASSGTGGSAETQYF. CDR3 nucleotide sequence: TGTGCCAGCAGCGGGACAGGCGGCTCGGCAGAGACCCAGTACTTC.

This clonotype was counted ten times or more. The rearrangement links TRBV4-3 to TRBJ2-5; 15 positions agree with TRBD2. Germline V gene lookup returns CDR1 LGHNA and CDR2 YSLEER. The CDR3 totals 17 residues. With 6 bases clipped from V and 2 bases from J, the junction kept 7 bases outside the gene matches. The CDR3 region has the DNA TGCGCCAGCAGTCGTGGGACTAGCGGGAGGAGGCAAGAGACCCAGTACTTC. Residues: CASSRGTSGRRQETQYF.

This clonotype was seen more than once but under ten times. The chain joins TRBV25-1 to TRBJ2-2, with D hard to call. V was shortened by 2 bases and J by 2 bases, with 3 bases between the two germline ends. The CDR3 length is 13 residues. Germline V CDR1 and CDR2: MGHDK, SYGVNS. For the CDR3, the DNA is TGTGCCAGCAGTGAAACAAACACCGGGGAGCTGTTTTTT. Translated: CASSETNTGELFF.

This clonotype was found many times. This chain connects TRBV11-2 to TRBJ2-7, with D tentatively TRBD1 (5 bases). Trimming took 3 bases from V and 2 from J, leaving 8 bases between them. The CDR3 contains 13 residues. Per germline, CDR1 SGHAT and CDR2 FQNNGV. CDR3 bases: TGTGCCAGCAGCTTTTCAGGGACCTACGAGCAGTACTTC. This sequence encodes CASSFSGTYEQYF.

This clonotype was found many times. The J gene is TRBJ1-6, the V gene TRBV12-3 or TRBV12-4; a possible D gene is TRBD1 (5 bases). V was shortened by 3 bases and J by 15 bases, with 9 bases between the two germline ends. The CDR3 covers 11 residues. CDR3 bases: TGTGCCAGCAGTTTGGGGGGAAACCTCCACTTT. It specifies CASSLGGNLHF.

The CDR3 is CASSPDTVEQYF. CDR3 nucleotide sequence: TGTGCCAGCAGTCCGGACACGGTCGAGCAGTACTTC. V and J are TRBV6-5 and TRBJ2-7, with D perhaps matching TRBD1 (5 bases). Trimming pared 5 bases from V and 6 bases from J, leaving 11 bases between. Per germline, CDR1 MNHEY and CDR2 SVGAGI. The CDR3 runs 12 residues.

The CDR3 loop reads CASSLEAPLVYEQYF. As DNA, the CDR3 is TGTGCCAGCAGCTTAGAGGCCCCACTAGTCTACGAGCAGTACTTC. This chain joins TRBV11-2 and TRBJ2-7; perhaps TRBD2 as D (5 bases). Germline lookup yields CDR1 SGHAT and CDR2 FQNNGV. CDR3 length: 15 amino acids. The V end was cut by 0 bases, the J end by 3 bases, with 12 bases between.

In its sample, this clonotype was seen a few times. The chain joins TRBV6-1 to TRBJ2-3, with D uncertain. Germline CDR1 and CDR2: MNHNS and SASEGT. The CDR3 has 13 residues. Trimming left V 6 bases short and J 2 bases short, with 9 bases between. The CDR3 nucleotides are TGTGCCAGCAGGGTAGATACCACAGATACGCAGTATTTT. Its protein is CASRVDTTDTQYF.

This clonotype was seen a few times. J is TRBJ2-3 and V is TRBV7-9; unclear D gene. The germline V gene encodes CDR1 SEHNR and CDR2 FQNEAQ (reference sequence). The CDR3 has 15 residues. Trimming stripped 0 bases from V and 2 bases from J, with 9 bases between. The CDR3 protein is CASSLALDPTDTQYF. The CDR3 region has the DNA TGTGCCAGCAGCTTAGCGCTGGATCCCACAGATACGCAGTATTTT.

Many counts were recorded for this clonotype. The chain is built from TRBV6-2 or TRBV6-3 and TRBJ2-2; TRBD2 agrees at 9 bases. J was trimmed by 4 bases and V by 2 bases; bases with no gene match: 5. Germline CDR1 and CDR2: MNHEY and SVGEGT. This CDR3 has 16 residues. The CDR3 sequence is CASSYLSGSPTGELFF. In DNA, the CDR3 is TGTGCCAGCAGTTACCTTAGCGGGAGCCCCACCGGGGAGCTGTTTTTT.

This clonotype occurred many times. This chain connects TRBV6-4 to TRBJ2-3; 8 nucleotides align to TRBD2. This CDR3 has 16 amino acids. Germline V CDR1 and CDR2: MRHNA, SNTAGT. Trimming removed 3 bases from V and 4 bases from J; junction bases left unmatched: 9. The CDR3 nucleotides are TGTGCCAGCAGTGAAAGAGGCGGGGGGAGCCCAGATACGCAGTATTTT. Translated, it gives CASSERGGGSPDTQYF.